This is a list of T cell receptor beta chains from one sample in a study of cytomegalovirus exposure and HLA in healthy donors. TCRdb keeps only in-frame clones here, not all; method: immunoSEQ multiplex PCR. The table records 100,000 to 150,000 clones, about 89% of them present only once. The sample was PBMCs. These receptors were taken from a woman between 18 and 29 years old in good health and CMV-seronegative. The CDR3 runs from the conserved cysteine through the conserved F or W. The order of the fields is J gene, clone size, V gene, D gene, CDR3 protein, CDR3 DNA. A D gene is named only where the DNA matches it firmly. Only some rows state a clone size, as once, few, many or a class for expanded clones.

>TRBJ2-7|.|TRBV5-5|TRBD1
CASSWRTGGESYEQYF
TGTGCCAGCAGCTGGAGGACAGGGGGCGAATCCTACGAGCAGTACTTC
>TRBJ2-7|.|TRBV6-6|TRBD1
CASILQQGPGYEQYF
TGTGCCAGCATTCTTCAACAGGGGCCTGGCTACGAGCAGTACTTC
>TRBJ2-1|.|TRBV2|TRBD1
CASSEAGTGFGNEQFF
TGTGCCAGCAGTGAAGCAGGGACAGGGTTTGGCAATGAGCAGTTCTTC
>TRBJ2-1|few|TRBV5-1|.
CASSPKDSSVNEQFF
TGCGCCAGCAGCCCTAAGGACTCCTCCGTCAATGAGCAGTTCTTC
>TRBJ2-5|.|TRBV9|.
CASSPPRTPVGTQYF
TGTGCCAGCAGCCCCCCCCGGACTCCCGTCGGGACCCAGTACTTC
>TRBJ1-2|.|TRBV25-1|.
CASGYGGGNNGYTF
TGTGCCAGCGGTTATGGTGGCGGAAACAATGGCTACACCTTC
>TRBJ2-3|.|TRBV6-5|TRBD2
CASSQTSLSTDTQYF
TGTGCCAGCAGTCAGACTAGCCTAAGCACAGATACGCAGTATTTT
>TRBJ2-7|few|TRBV2|.
CASSQGHEQYF
TGTGCCAGCAGTCAGGGCCACGAGCAGTACTTC
>TRBJ2-3|.|TRBV10-3|TRBD2
CAISAGETSGSTDTQYF
TGTGCCATCAGTGCGGGCGAGACTAGCGGTTCCACAGATACGCAGTATTTT
>TRBJ2-1|.|TRBV28|TRBD2
CASSPPRGRGVEQFF
TGTGCCAGCAGTCCCCCTCGCGGGAGGGGCGTGGAGCAGTTCTTC
>TRBJ2-7|once|TRBV27|TRBD1
CASSQSGQASSYEQYF
TGTGCCAGCAGCCAGTCCGGACAGGCATCCTCCTACGAGCAGTACTTC
>TRBJ2-6|.|TRBV7-9|.
CASAPPQWSSGANVLTF
TGTGCCAGCGCGCCACCACAATGGAGCTCTGGGGCCAACGTCCTGACTTTC
>TRBJ1-2|.|TRBV2|.
CATGGEYNYGYTF
TGTGCCACCGGGGGGGAGTATAACTATGGCTACACCTTC
>TRBJ2-7|.|TRBV4-2|TRBD1
CASSLGRQGTYEQYF
TGTGCCAGCAGCTTGGGGCGACAGGGGACCTACGAGCAGTACTTC
>TRBJ2-1|.|TRBV18|TRBD2
CASSRDSGRGSYNEQFF
TGTGCCAGCTCACGGGATAGCGGGAGGGGCTCCTACAATGAGCAGTTCTTC